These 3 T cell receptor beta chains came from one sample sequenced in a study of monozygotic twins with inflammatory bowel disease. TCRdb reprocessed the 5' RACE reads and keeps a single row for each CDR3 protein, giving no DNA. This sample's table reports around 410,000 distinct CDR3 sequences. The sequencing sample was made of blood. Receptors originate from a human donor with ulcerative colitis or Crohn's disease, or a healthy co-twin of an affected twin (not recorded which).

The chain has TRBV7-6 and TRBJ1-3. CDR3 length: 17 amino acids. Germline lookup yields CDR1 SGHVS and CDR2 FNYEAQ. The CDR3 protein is CASSFGARHTSGNTIYF. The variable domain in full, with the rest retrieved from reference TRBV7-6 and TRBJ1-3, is GAGVSQSPRYKVTKRGQDVALRCDPISGHVSLYWYRQALGQGPEFLTYFNYEAQQDKSGLPNDRFSAERPEGSISTLTIQRTEQRDSAMYRCASSFGARHTSGNTIYFGEGSWLTVV.

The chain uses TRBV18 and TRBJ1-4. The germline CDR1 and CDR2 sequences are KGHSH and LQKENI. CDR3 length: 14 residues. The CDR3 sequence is CASSPLGSAEKLFF.

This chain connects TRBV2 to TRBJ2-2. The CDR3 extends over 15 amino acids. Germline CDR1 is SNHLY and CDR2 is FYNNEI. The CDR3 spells CASSEDDLNTGELFF.